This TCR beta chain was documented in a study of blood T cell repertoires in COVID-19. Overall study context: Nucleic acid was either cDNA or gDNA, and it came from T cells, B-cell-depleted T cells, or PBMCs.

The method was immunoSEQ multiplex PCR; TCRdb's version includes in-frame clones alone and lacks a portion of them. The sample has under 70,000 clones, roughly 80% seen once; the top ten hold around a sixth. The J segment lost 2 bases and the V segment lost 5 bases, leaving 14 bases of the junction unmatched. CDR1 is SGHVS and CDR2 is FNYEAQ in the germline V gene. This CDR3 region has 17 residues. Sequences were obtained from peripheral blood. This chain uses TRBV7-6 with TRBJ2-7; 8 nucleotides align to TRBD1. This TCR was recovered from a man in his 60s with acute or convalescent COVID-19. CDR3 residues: CASSVTPTGDTTYEQYF. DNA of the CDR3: TGTGCCAGCAGCGTTACCCCGACAGGGGATACAACCTACGAGCAGTACTTC.